Below are 7 T cell receptor beta chains sequenced from a single sample in a study of T cell repertoires in cytomegalovirus infection (dated by TCRdb to the late 2010s). Sequencing took place on an Illumina HiSeq 1500. TCRdb took the public reads, trimmed them with fastp at Q25, ran MiXCR for clone calling and kept in-frame beta chains. Rows merge per CDR3 protein into single entries with the most common DNA and genes. Within this sample are hundreds of thousands of distinct CDR3 sequences, with 20% to 25% of them counted one time only. Of the sample, around 7.6% is held by the ten largest clones. Sequencing used CD8+ T cells from PBMCs. The receptor source for this set is a human donor in good health (CMV status not recorded). Some clones in this sample may be carry-over from other donors' samples.

This clonotype was seen only a few times. The CDR3 protein is CASSFVRGGGQYNEQFF. In nucleotides, the CDR3 is TGTGCCAGCAGTTTCGTCCGAGGGGGGGGCCAGTACAATGAGCAGTTCTTC. This chain connects TRBV12-3 or TRBV12-4 to TRBJ2-1; a possible D gene is TRBD2 (7 bases). The CDR3 spans 17 residues. V was trimmed by 3 bases and J by 4 bases, leaving 19 bases between them.

The chain uses TRBV28 and TRBJ2-7; unclear D gene. The CDR3 runs 13 residues. Looked up from germline, CDR1 is MDHEN and CDR2 is SYDVKM. Deletions cut 1 base from V and 1 base from J, with 5 bases between. CDR3 sequence reads: CASSLLGSYEQYF. In DNA, the CDR3 is TGTGCCAGCAGTTTATTAGGGTCCTACGAGCAGTACTTC.

V and J are TRBV5-6 and TRBJ1-5, with 7 positions matching TRBD1. This CDR3 is built from 17 residues. V shed 1 base and J 0 bases; nucleotides not matched to a gene: 7. CDR1 is SGHDT and CDR2 is YYEEEE in the germline V gene. The CDR3 DNA is TGTGCCAGCAGCTTGACGACAGGGCCCTATAGCAATCAGCCCCAGCATTTT. Its translation: CASSLTTGPYSNQPQHF. Full variable domain (missing parts from reference TRBV5-6 and TRBJ1-5): DAGVTQSPTHLIKTRGQQVTLRCSPKSGHDTVSWYQQALGQGPQFIFQYYEEEERQRGNFPDRFSGHQFPNYSSELNVNALLLGDSALYLCASSLTTGPYSNQPQHFGDGTRLSIL.

The chain combines TRBV6-2 or TRBV6-3 with TRBJ2-3; 10 nucleotides line up with TRBD2. Germline assignment: CDR1 MNHEY and CDR2 SVGEGT. CDR3 length: 14 amino acids. Trimming at V came to 6 bases and at J to 7 bases, leaving 7 bases not matched to a gene. CDR3: CASSPSGGINTQYF. The CDR3 nucleotides read TGTGCCAGCAGCCCTAGCGGGGGCATAAATACGCAGTATTTT.

With regard to this clonotype: A clone one base away is much larger, so this may be a read error. The genes are TRBV7-3 and TRBJ2-3; 10 bases map to TRBD2. The J segment lost 2 bases and the V segment lost 5 bases, leaving 4 bases of the junction unmatched. The CDR3 runs 15 residues. Germline-derived CDR1 and CDR2 are SGHTA and FQGTGA. This CDR3 is CASSLAGVVTDTQYF. CDR3 sequence (DNA): TGTGCCAGCAGCCTAGCGGGAGTCGTCACAGATACGCAGTATTTT.

There are a few counts of this clonotype. The chain recombines TRBV20-1 with TRBJ2-7; the D gene is possibly TRBD2 (6 bases). Trimming took off 5 bases at V and 5 bases at J, with 13 bases between the two ends. Germline V lookup: CDR1 DFQATT, CDR2 SNEGSKA (reference sequence). This CDR3 has 12 residues. CDR3 amino acids: CSARRDGDEQYF. The CDR3 coding sequence is TGCAGTGCTCGGCGGGACGGCGACGAGCAGTACTTC.

This chain connects TRBV7-2 to TRBJ1-1; no clear D. V lost 7 bases and J lost 1, with 16 bases in between. Germline V lookup: CDR1 SGHTA, CDR2 FQGNSA. The CDR3 sequence is 15 residues long. In DNA, the CDR3 is TGTGCCAGCACTCGCTCCCGGAGTTCGAACACTGAAGCTTTCTTT. Its protein product is CASTRSRSSNTEAFF.